This is a list of T cell receptor beta chains from one sample in a study of blood T cell repertoires in COVID-19. TCRdb keeps only in-frame clones here, not all; method: immunoSEQ multiplex PCR. The sample carries 95,000 to 120,000 clones, 85% recorded once. Material: peripheral blood. These receptor sequences come from a human donor in a cohort sampled during active COVID-19. The CDR3 runs from the conserved cysteine through the conserved F or W. The order of the fields is V gene, clone size, D gene, J gene, CDR3 protein, CDR3 DNA. A D gene is named only where the DNA matches it firmly. A row's size may be missing; if present it is once, few, many or a size class.

>TRBV11-3|-|-|TRBJ2-1
CASSGSGSYNEQFF
TGTGCCAGCAGCGGAAGCGGGTCCTACAATGAGCAGTTCTTC
>TRBV19|-|TRBD2|TRBJ2-1
CASSITAGVYNEQFF
TGTGCCAGTAGTATAACGGCGGGGGTCTACAATGAGCAGTTCTTC
>TRBV6-5|-|-|TRBJ1-6
CASSYNGLEYNSPLHF
TGTGCCAGCAGTTACAACGGACTGGAATATAATTCACCCCTCCACTTT
>TRBV19|few|TRBD1|TRBJ1-4
CASTGQGRTNEKLFF
TGTGCCAGTACGGGACAGGGAAGAACCAATGAAAAACTGTTTTTT
>TRBV4-3|once|TRBD1|TRBJ2-2
CASSQEGVTTGVPGELFF
TGCGCCAGCAGCCAAGAGGGGGTAACGACAGGGGTCCCCGGGGAGCTGTTTTTT
>TRBV2|-|TRBD1|TRBJ2-3
CASSKRTGSTDTQYF
TGTGCCAGCAGTAAGAGGACAGGTAGCACAGATACGCAGTATTTT
>TRBV5-1|-|TRBD2|TRBJ2-5
CASIQAGALGQETQYF
TGCGCCAGCATACAAGCGGGGGCCCTAGGGCAAGAGACCCAGTACTTC
>TRBV28|few|TRBD1|TRBJ1-5
CASSLQGGSNQPQHF
TGTGCCAGCAGTTTACAAGGGGGCAGCAATCAGCCCCAGCATTTT
>TRBV20-1|-|TRBD1|TRBJ1-5
CSASPDRVSQPQHF
TGCAGTGCTAGTCCGGACAGGGTTAGTCAGCCCCAGCATTTT
>TRBV27|-|TRBD1|TRBJ2-7
CASSTSRGFTYEQYF
TGTGCCAGCAGTACCTCCAGGGGGTTCACCTACGAGCAGTACTTC
>TRBV5-8|-|TRBD1|TRBJ1-1
CASSFDRDTSGAFF
TGTGCCAGCAGTTTTGACAGGGACACCTCCGGAGCTTTCTTT
>TRBV7-9|-|TRBD2|TRBJ2-1
CASSLAAGGLLEQFF
TGTGCCAGCAGCTTAGCGGCGGGGGGGCTTCTTGAGCAGTTCTTC
>TRBV28|-|-|TRBJ1-1
CATSVQGIITEAFF
TGTGCCACCAGTGTGCAGGGAATAATCACTGAAGCTTTCTTT
>TRBV5-4|few|TRBD1|TRBJ2-7
CASSPGTGKPYEQYF
TGTGCCAGCAGCCCCGGGACAGGGAAACCCTACGAGCAGTACTTC
>TRBV30|-|-|TRBJ2-1
CAWIGGATEQFF
TGTGCCTGGATCGGCGGGGCTACTGAGCAGTTCTTC
>TRBV27|-|-|TRBJ1-1
CASMTGVNTEAFF
TGTGCCAGCATGACAGGTGTGAACACTGAAGCTTTCTTT
>TRBV4-1|once|TRBD2|TRBJ2-4
CASSQGLAGAAGYIQYF
TGCGCCAGCAGCCAAGGGCTAGCGGGGGCCGCGGGGTACATTCAGTACTTC
>TRBV19|-|TRBD1|TRBJ2-2
CASSTPRDGTGPGELFF
TGTGCCAGTAGTACGCCTAGAGATGGGACAGGACCCGGGGAGCTGTTTTTT
>TRBV11-2|-|-|TRBJ1-5
CASSLGQNQPQHF
TGTGCCAGCAGCTTAGGACAGAATCAGCCCCAGCATTTT
>TRBV6-2/TRBV6-3|-|TRBD1|TRBJ2-7
CASSPRQGSAYEQYF
TGTGCCAGCAGCCCCCGACAGGGGAGTGCCTACGAGCAGTACTTC
>TRBV7-2|-|TRBD1|TRBJ1-1
CASSRQGDTEAFF
TGTGCCAGCAGCCGACAGGGGGACACTGAAGCTTTCTTT
>TRBV7-6|-|-|TRBJ2-3
CASSLVADTQYF
TGTGCCAGCAGCTTAGTAGCAGATACGCAGTATTTT
>TRBV2|-|-|TRBJ1-1
CASSPTSFTEAFF
TGTGCCAGCAGTCCGACTAGTTTTACTGAAGCTTTCTTT
>TRBV6-5|-|-|TRBJ2-1
CASSYSGGLRQFF
TGTGCCAGCAGTTACTCAGGAGGGCTCCGTCAGTTCTTC